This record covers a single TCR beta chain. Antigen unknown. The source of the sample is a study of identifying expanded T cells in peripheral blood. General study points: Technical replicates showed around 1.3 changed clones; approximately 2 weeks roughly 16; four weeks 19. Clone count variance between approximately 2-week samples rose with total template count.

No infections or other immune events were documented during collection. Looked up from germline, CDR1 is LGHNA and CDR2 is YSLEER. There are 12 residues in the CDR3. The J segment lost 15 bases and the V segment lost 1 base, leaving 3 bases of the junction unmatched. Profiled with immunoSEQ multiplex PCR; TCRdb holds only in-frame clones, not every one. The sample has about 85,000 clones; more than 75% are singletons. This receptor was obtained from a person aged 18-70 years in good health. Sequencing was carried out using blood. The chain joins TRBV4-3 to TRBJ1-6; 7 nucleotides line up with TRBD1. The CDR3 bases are TGCGCCAGCAGCCAAGTGACAGGGCGCCTCCACTTT. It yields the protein CASSQVTGRLHF.